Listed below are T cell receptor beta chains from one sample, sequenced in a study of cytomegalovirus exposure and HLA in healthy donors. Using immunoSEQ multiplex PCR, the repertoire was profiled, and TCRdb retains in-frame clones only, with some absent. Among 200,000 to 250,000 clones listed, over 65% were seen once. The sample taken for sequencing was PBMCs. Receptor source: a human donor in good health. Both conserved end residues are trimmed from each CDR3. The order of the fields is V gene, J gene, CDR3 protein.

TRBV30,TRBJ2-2,AWSTGGPPGELF
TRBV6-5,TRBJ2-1,ASSYDLADSYNEQF
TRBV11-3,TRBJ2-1,ASSGGELTADNEQF
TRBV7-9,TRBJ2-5,ASSLWGASGRYQETQY
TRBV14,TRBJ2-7,ASSREPDNYEQY
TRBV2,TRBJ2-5,ASSEAGPPPETQY
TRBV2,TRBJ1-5,ASSERGQGFQPQH
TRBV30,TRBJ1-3,AWRLTGGRDTIY
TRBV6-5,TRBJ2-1,ASSPDRREQF
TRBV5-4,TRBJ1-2,ASSRGSLYGYT